Included here is one T cell receptor (beta chain) sequence, with context. The table came from immunoSEQ multiplex PCR; TCRdb's copy has only in-frame clones and leaves some out. Here the sample spans about 270,000 clones, under 90% being singletons. The source of the sample is a study of blood T cell repertoires in COVID-19. Study details: Donors in the United States, Italy and Spain gave samples during acute or convalescent COVID-19. PBMCs, B-cell-depleted T cells, or T cells provided the cDNA or gDNA that made up the material.

The CDR3 covers 15 residues. CDR1 is SGHRS, CDR2 YFSETQ, per germline. The germline V and J ends were trimmed by 4 bases and 2 bases, with 14 bases remaining between them. This sequence originates from a woman aged 60-75 years who had recovered from COVID-19. Sequencing input: PBMCs or T cells enriched from blood (not recorded which). The J gene is TRBJ2-3, the V gene TRBV5-1; a weak D match, TRBD1 (6 bases). As DNA, the CDR3 is TGCGCCAGCAGCGGCTTAGGGGGTCCCACAGATACGCAGTATTTT. Translated, it gives CASSGLGGPTDTQYF.